Each of the 8 T cell receptor beta chains below was sequenced from the same sample in a study of beta chain features in type 1 diabetes. cDNA synthesis used the whole RNA isolate, giving expressed TCRB sequences. This table comes from immunoSEQ multiplex PCR, and its TCRdb copy is limited to in-frame clones, with some not included. The table shows 600,000 to 650,000 clones, with around 16% occurring only once. The specimen was naive CD4+ T cells from blood. These receptors originate from a man between 18 and 35 years old in good health.

This clone was seen only a few times. V and J are TRBV7-9 and TRBJ2-7, with no clear D. This CDR3 has 11 residues. V lost 6 bases and J 3 bases, leaving 6 bases between the germline ends. The V gene's germline CDR1 is SEHNR and CDR2 FQNEAQ (reference sequence). DNA for the CDR3: TGTGCCAGCAGTCGTAACTACGAGCAGTACTTC. It encodes CASSRNYEQYF.

This clone showed up just a few times. This chain joins TRBV7-9 and TRBJ2-5; D perhaps matches TRBD2 (7 bases). The CDR3 runs to 19 residues. Germline CDR1 reads SEHNR; CDR2 reads FQNEAQ (reference sequence). The germline V and J ends were trimmed by 5 bases and 2 bases, with 27 bases remaining between them. In DNA form, the CDR3 reads TGTGCCAGCAGCACCCTCACGGGGGGCGGGCCAGTGGGTCAAGAGACCCAGTACTTC. This encodes CASSTLTGGGPVGQETQYF. Full variable domain (remainder filled in from reference TRBV7-9 and TRBJ2-5): DTGVSQNPRHKITKRGQNVTFRCDPISEHNRLYWYRQTLGQGPEFLTYFQNEAQLEKSRLLSDRFSAERPKGSFSTLEIQRTEQGDSAMYLCASSTLTGGGPVGQETQYFGPGTRLLVL.

This rearrangement joins TRBV7-9 to TRBJ1-2; D possibly corresponds to TRBD1 (5 bases). The germline V and J ends were trimmed by 3 bases and 4 bases, with 12 bases remaining between them. The CDR3 spans 14 residues. From germline, CDR1 is SEHNR and CDR2 FQNEAQ (reference sequence). CDR3 amino acids: CASSFATDSYGYTF. The CDR3 nucleotides read TGTGCCAGCAGCTTTGCGACAGATTCCTATGGCTACACCTTC.

This clone was observed a handful of times. This rearrangement joins TRBV23-1 to TRBJ2-1; D not certain. TRBV23-1 is assigned to the ORF class and has an uncertain function. Trimming took 0 bases from V and 0 from J, leaving 9 bases between them. This CDR3 spans 16 amino acids. CDR3 amino acids: CASSQSRESSYNEQFF. In DNA form, the CDR3 reads TGCGCCAGCAGTCAATCACGAGAGAGCTCCTACAATGAGCAGTTCTTC.

V gene TRBV2 combines with J gene TRBJ2-1; D could derive from TRBD1 or TRBD2 (6 bases each). V was shortened by 8 bases and J by 6 bases, with 17 bases between the two germline ends. This CDR3 spans 14 amino acids. Germline-derived CDR1 and CDR2 are SNHLY and FYNNEI. CDR3 loop: CASGGTGVVNEQFF. CDR3 DNA: TGTGCCAGCGGGGGCACGGGGGTGGTCAATGAGCAGTTCTTC.

This rearrangement joins TRBV4-3 to TRBJ1-2; D ambiguous. This CDR3 comprises 15 residues. Germline CDR1 and CDR2: LGHNA and YSLEER. V shed 3 bases and J shed 7 bases, with 18 bases lying between them. The CDR3 bases are TGCGCCAGCAGCCAGGTCGGAACGGCCTTAAGTGGCTACACCTTC. Protein: CASSQVGTALSGYTF.

This rearrangement joins TRBV25-1 to TRBJ2-4; a possible D gene is TRBD1 (6 bases). The CDR3 spans 16 residues. Germline V gene data show CDR1 as MGHDK and CDR2 as SYGVNS. V was shortened by 6 bases and J by 3 bases, with 18 bases between the two germline ends. CDR3 protein: CASRGAQGNFKNIQYF. The CDR3 nucleotides read TGTGCCAGCAGAGGGGCCCAGGGGAATTTCAAAAACATTCAGTACTTC.

This chain joins TRBV7-3 and TRBJ1-1; no clear D. Germline V gene sequence: CDR1 SGHTA, CDR2 FQGTGA. The CDR3 runs 15 residues. Trimming took off 6 bases at V and 2 bases at J, with 16 bases between the two ends. Here the CDR3 reads CASSFRAALNTEAFF. The CDR3 DNA reads as TGTGCCAGCAGTTTCCGGGCGGCACTCAACACTGAAGCTTTCTTT.